This T cell receptor beta chain derives from a study of cytomegalovirus exposure and HLA in healthy donors. Note on this clone: Its antigen is still unknown.

In the PCR, 60 Vbeta and 13 Jbeta primers were used. Sequencing was performed with immunoSEQ multiplex PCR; in TCRdb, only in-frame clones are kept and a portion is missing. The data hold fewer than 250,000 clones, with almost 80% observed a single time. Germline V gene lookup returns CDR1 WSHSY and CDR2 SAAADI. The CDR3 runs to 11 residues. V was shortened by 2 bases and J by 8 bases, with 6 bases between the two germline ends. General study findings and limits: When the data were analyzed later, several of the most significant clusters appeared to be linked to common viral pathogens.

Material: PBMCs. The chain carries TRBV10-2 and TRBJ1-2; D is undetermined. The receptor was derived from a male donor in good health and CMV-seronegative. The CDR3 nucleotides are TGCGCCAGCAGTGAGGCCCGGGGCTACACCTTC. Protein sequence: CASSEARGYTF.